This T cell receptor beta chain originates from a study of response to subunit inactivated influenza vaccine. In TCRdb, the RT-PCR reads were re-called with MiXCR into one record per CDR3 protein. The table lists hundreds of thousands of distinct CDR3 sequences, 11% of them singletons, with over 9.5% in the top ten. Germline loops: CDR1 SEHNR, CDR2 FQNEAQ (reference sequence). The CDR3 covers 13 residues. Trimming left V 5 bases short and J 2 bases short, with 8 bases between. This rearrangement joins TRBV7-9 to TRBJ2-3; D not certain. The sequence was collected from a man aged 45-60 years who received an inactivated influenza vaccine. The material was PBMCs from blood, obtained more than 35 days after vaccination. CDR3 sequence (DNA): TGTGCCAGCAGCATCTCGGACACAGATACGCAGTATTTT. Its protein is CASSISDTDTQYF.